This T cell receptor beta chain was identified in a study of cytotoxic CD8 clonotypes in ibrutinib-treated CLL. Whole-study findings and limits: In sustained-remission versus progressing patients, sampling times differed. Clonality went up at the time of ibrutinib response, stayed stable in sustained remission, and later dropped back toward its baseline level at progression.

The V gene lost 2 bases and the J gene lost 1 base, with 12 bases spanning the gap. Germline CDR1 is SGHNT and CDR2 is YYREEE (reference sequence). The CDR3 is 15 residues long. This clone was counted between two and nine times. Its antigen is not identified. Method: immunoSEQ multiplex PCR; TCRdb's copy keeps in-frame clones and lacks some. This sample has some 130,000 clones; around 80% occur once, and the top ten carry around 3%. The V and J genes are TRBV5-4 and TRBJ2-5; D gene unclear. The receptor was isolated from a human donor with chronic lymphocytic leukemia. Specimen: PBMCs, collected after 24 months of ibrutinib treatment. CDR3: CASSLPTLTQETQYF. CDR3 in DNA: TGTGCCAGCAGCTTACCGACCTTAACCCAAGAGACCCAGTACTTC.